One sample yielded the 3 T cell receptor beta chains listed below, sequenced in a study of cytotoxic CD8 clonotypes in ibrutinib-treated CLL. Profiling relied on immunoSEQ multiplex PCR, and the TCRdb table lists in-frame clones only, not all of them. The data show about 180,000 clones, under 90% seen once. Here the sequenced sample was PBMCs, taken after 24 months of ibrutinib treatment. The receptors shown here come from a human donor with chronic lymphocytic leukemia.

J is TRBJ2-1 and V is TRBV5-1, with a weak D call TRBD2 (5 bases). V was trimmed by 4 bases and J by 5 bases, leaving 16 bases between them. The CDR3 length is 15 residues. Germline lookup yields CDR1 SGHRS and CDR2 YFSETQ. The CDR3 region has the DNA TGCGCCAGCAGCATGGGCGCCTCCGGGGACAATGAGCAGTTCTTC. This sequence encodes CASSMGASGDNEQFF. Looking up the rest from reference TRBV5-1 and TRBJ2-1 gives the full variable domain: KAGVTQTPRYLIKTRGQQVTLSCSPISGHRSVSWYQQTPGQGLQFLFEYFSETQRNKGNFPGRFSGRQFSNSRSEMNVSTLELGDSALYLCASSMGASGDNEQFFGPGTRLTVL.

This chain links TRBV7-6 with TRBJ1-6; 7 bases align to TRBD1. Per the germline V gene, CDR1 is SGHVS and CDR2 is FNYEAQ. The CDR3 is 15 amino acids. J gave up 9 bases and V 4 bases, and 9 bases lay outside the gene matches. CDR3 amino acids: CASSSNQGGGSPLHF. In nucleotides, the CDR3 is TGTGCCAGCAGCTCGAACCAGGGGGGGGGTTCACCCCTCCACTTT.

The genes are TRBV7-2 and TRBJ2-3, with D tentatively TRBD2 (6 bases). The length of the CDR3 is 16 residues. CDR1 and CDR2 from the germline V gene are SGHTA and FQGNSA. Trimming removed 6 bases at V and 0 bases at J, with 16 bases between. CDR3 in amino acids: CASRGTGGPSTDTQYF. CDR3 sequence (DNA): TGTGCCAGCAGAGGGACCGGAGGGCCTAGCACAGATACGCAGTATTTT.